This TCR beta chain was identified during a study of response to subunit inactivated influenza vaccine (dated by TCRdb to 2017 to 2018). Looking at the study overall: Deep quantitative T cell receptor repertoire profiling was used in the study to track responses to a trivalent subunit inactivated influenza vaccine. Overall study outcomes, separate from this receptor: It was suggested by the authors that each seasonal influenza vaccination may recruit only a limited number of new T cells.

Only a few counts were recorded for this clonotype. The antigen it recognizes is unknown. No base-level quality is on record; no much larger clone is a single base apart. CDR1 and CDR2, looked up from the germline V gene (reference sequence), are DFQATT and SNEGSKA. The CDR3 starts with the cysteine, ends with the phenylalanine, and has 20 residues. Just CDR3 DNA is preserved here, 60 bases in frame from base 1. V lost 7 bases and J lost 2 bases, and the count of bases not matched to a germline gene is 20. Libraries came from RT-PCR. TCRdb lists the instrument as Illumina HiSeq 2500. TCRdb reprocessing: public reads trimmed at Q25 with fastp, clones called with MiXCR, in-frame beta chains kept. Every CDR3 protein is listed once, alongside the most common genes and DNA of its rows. This sample lists almost 250,000 distinct CDR3 sequences; over 9% were detected once. The ten top clones hold about 7.8% of the sample.

Sequences were derived from non-naive T cells sorted from PBMCs, sampled 14 to 15 days before vaccination. The meaning of the sample's cell subset or site label: memory T cell fraction. The TCR was taken from a man aged 50 to 59 who received an inactivated influenza vaccine. Donor details come from another sample of the same person, matched by shared clones. Rearrangement joined TRBV20-1 to TRBJ1-4, with 12 middle bases fitting TRBD1. The CDR3 sequence is CSVGSSKPGQGARTNEKLFF. The nucleotide sequence is TGCAGTGTAGGGTCTTCGAAGCCGGGACAGGGGGCGAGGACTAATGAAAAACTGTTTTTT.